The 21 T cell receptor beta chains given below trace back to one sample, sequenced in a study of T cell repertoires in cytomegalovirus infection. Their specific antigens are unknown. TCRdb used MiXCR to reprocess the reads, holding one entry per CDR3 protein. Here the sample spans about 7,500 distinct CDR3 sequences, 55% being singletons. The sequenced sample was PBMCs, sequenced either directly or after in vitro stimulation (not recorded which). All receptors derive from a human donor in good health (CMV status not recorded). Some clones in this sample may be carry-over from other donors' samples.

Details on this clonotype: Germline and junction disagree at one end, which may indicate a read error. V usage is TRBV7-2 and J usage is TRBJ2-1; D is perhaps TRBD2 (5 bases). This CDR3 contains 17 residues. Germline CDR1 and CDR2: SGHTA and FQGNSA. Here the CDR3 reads CAISLALLRDWSGEQFF. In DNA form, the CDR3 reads TGTGCCATCAGCTTAGCGCTGCTACGAGACTGGAGCGGTGAGCAGTTCTTC.

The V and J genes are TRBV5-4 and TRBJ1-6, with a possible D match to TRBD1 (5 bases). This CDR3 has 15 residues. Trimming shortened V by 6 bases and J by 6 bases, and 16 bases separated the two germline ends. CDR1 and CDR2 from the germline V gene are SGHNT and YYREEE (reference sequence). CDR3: CASIRGEAPNSPLHF. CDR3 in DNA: TGTGCCAGCATCCGAGGGGAGGCTCCTAATTCACCCCTCCACTTT.

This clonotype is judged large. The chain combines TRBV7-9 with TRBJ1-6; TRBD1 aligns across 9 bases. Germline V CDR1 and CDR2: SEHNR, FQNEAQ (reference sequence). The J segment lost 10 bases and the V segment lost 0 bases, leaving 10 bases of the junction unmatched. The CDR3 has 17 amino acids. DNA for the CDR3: TGTGCCAGCAGCTTAGCGGATTGGACAGGGGCTAGGTCACCCCTCCACTTT. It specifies CASSLADWTGARSPLHF.

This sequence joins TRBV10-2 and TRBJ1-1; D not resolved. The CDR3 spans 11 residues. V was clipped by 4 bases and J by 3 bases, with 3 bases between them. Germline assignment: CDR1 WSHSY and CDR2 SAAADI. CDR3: CASSADTEAFF. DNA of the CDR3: TGCGCCAGCAGTGCAGACACTGAAGCTTTCTTT.

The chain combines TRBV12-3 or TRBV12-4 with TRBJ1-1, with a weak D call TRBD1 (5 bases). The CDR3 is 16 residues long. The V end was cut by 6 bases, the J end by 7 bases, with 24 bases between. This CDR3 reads CASSLRVSKQSNEAFF. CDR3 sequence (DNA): TGTGCCAGCAGCCTCAGGGTATCCAAACAGAGCAATGAAGCTTTCTTT.

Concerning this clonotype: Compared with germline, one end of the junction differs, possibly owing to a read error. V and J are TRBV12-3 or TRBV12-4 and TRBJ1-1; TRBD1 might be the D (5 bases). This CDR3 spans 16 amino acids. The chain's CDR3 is CASSLRDSKQCTEAFW. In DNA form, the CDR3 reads TGTGCCAGCAGCCTCAGGGATTCCAAACAGTGCACTGAAGCTTTCTGG.

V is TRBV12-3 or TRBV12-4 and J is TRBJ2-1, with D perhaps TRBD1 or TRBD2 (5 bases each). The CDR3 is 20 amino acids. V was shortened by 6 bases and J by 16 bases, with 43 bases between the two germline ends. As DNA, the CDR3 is TGTGCCAGCAGCTCCCTAAGCCTCCTTGGGGGAGAAAGGTCCTACCATGCGCATTTCTTC. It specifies CASSSLSLLGGERSYHAHFF.

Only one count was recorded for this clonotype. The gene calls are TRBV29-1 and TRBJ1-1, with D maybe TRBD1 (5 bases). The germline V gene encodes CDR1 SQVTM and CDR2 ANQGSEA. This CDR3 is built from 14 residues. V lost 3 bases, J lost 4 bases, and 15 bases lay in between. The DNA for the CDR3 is TGCAGCGTTGATTTGGGGCTTGGTAGCACTGAAGCTTTCTTT. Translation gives CSVDLGLGSTEAFF.

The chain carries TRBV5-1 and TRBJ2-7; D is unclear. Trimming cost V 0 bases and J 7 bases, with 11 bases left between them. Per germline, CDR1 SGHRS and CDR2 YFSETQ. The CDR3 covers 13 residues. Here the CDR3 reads CASSLVARLEQYF. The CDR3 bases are TGCGCCAGCAGCTTGGTGGCTAGACTGGAGCAGTACTTC.

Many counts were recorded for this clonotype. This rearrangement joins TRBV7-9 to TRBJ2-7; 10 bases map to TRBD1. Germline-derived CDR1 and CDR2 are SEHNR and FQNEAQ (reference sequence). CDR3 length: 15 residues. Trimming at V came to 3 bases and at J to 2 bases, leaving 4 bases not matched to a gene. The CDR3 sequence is CASSFRTGGTYEQYF. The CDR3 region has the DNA TGTGCCAGCAGCTTTAGGACAGGGGGGACCTACGAGCAGTACTTC.

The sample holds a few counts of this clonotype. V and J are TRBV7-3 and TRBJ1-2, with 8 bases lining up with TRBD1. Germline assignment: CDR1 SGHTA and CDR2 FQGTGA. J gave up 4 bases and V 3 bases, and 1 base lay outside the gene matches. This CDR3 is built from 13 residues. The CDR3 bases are TGTGCCAGCAGCTTCACAGGGGGCTATGGCTACACCTTC. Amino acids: CASSFTGGYGYTF.

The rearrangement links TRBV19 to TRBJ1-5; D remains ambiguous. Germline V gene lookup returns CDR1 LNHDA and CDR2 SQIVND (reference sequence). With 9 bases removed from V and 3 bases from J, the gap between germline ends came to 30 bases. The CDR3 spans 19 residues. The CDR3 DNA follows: TGTGCCAGGAGTTCAATATATACCGGTAAAGGTGAAGACAATCAGCCCCAGCATTTT. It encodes CARSSIYTGKGEDNQPQHF.

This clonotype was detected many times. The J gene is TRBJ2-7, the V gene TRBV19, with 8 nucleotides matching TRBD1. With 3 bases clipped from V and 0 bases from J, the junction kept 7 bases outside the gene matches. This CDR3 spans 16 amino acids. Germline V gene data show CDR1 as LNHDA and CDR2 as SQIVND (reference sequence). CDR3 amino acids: CASSMEGQASSYEQYF. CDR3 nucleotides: TGTGCCAGTAGTATGGAGGGACAGGCGAGCTCCTACGAGCAGTACTTC. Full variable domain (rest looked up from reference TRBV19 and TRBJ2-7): DGGITQSPKYLFRKEGQNVTLSCEQNLNHDAMYWYRQDPGQGLRLIYYSQIVNDFQKGDIAEGYSVSREKKESFPLTVTSAQKNPTAFYLCASSMEGQASSYEQYFGPGTRLTVT.

The CDR3 is CASNDRGNTIYF. The CDR3 DNA is TGTGCCAGCAACGACAGGGGAAACACCATATATTTT. The V and J genes are TRBV6-2 or TRBV6-3 and TRBJ1-3, with D perhaps TRBD1 (6 bases). Germline-derived CDR1 and CDR2 are MNHEY and SVGEGT. The V end lost 7 bases, the J end lost 4 bases, and 8 bases lay between the germline ends. CDR3 size: 12 residues.

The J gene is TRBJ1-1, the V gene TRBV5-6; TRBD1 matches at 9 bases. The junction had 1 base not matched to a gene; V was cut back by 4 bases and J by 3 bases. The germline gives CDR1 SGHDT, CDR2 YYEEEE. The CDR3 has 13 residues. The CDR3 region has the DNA TGTGCCAGCAGCGGGGACAGGGACACTGAAGCTTTCTTT. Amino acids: CASSGDRDTEAFF.

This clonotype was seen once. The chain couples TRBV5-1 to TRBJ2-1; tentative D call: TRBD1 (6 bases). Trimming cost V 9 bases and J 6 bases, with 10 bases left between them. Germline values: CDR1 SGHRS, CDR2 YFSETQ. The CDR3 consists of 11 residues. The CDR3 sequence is CATIRGNEQFF. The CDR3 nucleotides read TGCGCCACTATCAGGGGCAATGAGCAGTTCTTC. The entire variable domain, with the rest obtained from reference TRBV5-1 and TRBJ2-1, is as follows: KAGVTQTPRYLIKTRGQQVTLSCSPISGHRSVSWYQQTPGQGLQFLFEYFSETQRNKGNFPGRFSGRQFSNSRSEMNVSTLELGDSALYLCATIRGNEQFFGPGTRLTVL.

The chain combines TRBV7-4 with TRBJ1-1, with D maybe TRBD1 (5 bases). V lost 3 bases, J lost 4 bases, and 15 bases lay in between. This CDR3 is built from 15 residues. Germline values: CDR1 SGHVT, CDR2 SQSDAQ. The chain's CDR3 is CASSFHGQGCTEAFF. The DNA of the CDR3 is TGTGCCAGCAGCTTTCACGGACAAGGATGCACTGAAGCTTTCTTT. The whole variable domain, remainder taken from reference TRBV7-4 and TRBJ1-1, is GAGVSQSPRYKVAKRGRDVALRCDSISGHVTLYWYRQTLGQGSEVLTYSQSDAQRDKSGRPSGRFSAERPERSVSTLKIQRTEQGDSAVYLCASSFHGQGCTEAFFGQGTRLTVV.

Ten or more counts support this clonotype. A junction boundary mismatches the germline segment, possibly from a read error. The CDR3 DNA reads TGTGCAAGCAGCTTGTTGGGAATATCCACCTACAAGGATCAGTTCTTC. Amino acid sequence: CASSLLGISTYKDQFF. The chain combines TRBV7-9 with TRBJ2-1; D call uncertain. This CDR3 region has 16 residues. The germline CDR1 and CDR2 sequences are SEHNR and FQNEAQ (reference sequence).

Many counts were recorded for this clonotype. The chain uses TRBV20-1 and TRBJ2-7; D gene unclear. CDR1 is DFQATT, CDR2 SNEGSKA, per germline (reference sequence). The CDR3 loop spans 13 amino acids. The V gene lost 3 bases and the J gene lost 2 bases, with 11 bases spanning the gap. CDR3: CSASLRSPYEQYF. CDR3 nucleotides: TGCAGTGCTAGTCTGCGGAGTCCCTACGAGCAGTACTTC.

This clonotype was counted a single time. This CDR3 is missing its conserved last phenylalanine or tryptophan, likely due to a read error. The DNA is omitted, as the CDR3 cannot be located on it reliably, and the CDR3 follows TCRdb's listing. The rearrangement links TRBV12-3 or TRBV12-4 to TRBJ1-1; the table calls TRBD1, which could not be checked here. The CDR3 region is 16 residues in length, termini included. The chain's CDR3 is CASRLRVSKQGTDALL.

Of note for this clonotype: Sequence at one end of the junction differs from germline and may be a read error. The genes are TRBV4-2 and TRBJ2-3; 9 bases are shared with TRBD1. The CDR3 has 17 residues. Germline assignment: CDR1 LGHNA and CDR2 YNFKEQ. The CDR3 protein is CASSQGPAGTGSDTHYF. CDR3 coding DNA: TGTGCCAGCAGCCAAGGCCCAGCAGGGACAGGGTCAGATACGCATTATTTT.